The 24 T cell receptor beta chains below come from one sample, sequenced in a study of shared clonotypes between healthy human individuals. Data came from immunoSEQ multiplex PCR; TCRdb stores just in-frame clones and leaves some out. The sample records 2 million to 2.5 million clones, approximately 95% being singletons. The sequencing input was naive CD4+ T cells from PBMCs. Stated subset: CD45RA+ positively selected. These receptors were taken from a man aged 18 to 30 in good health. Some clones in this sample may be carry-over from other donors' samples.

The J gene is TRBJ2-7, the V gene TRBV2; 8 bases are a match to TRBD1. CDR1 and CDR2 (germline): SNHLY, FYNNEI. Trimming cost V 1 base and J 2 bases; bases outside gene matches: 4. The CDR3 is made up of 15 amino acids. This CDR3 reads CASSEGTGLTYEQYF. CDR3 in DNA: TGTGCCAGCAGTGAAGGGACAGGGTTAACCTACGAGCAGTACTTC. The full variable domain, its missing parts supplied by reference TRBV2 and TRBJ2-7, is EPEVTQTPSHQVTQMGQEVILRCVPISNHLYFYWYRQILGQKVEFLVSFYNNEISEKSEIFDDQFSVERPDGSNFTLKIRSTKLEDSAMYFCASSEGTGLTYEQYFGPGTRLTVT.

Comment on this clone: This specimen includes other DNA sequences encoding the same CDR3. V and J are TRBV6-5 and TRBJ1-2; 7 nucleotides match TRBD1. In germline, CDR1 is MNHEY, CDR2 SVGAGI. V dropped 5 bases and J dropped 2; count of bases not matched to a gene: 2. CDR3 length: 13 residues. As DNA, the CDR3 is TGTGCCAGCAGTCCGGACAGGAACTATGGCTACACCTTC. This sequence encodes CASSPDRNYGYTF.

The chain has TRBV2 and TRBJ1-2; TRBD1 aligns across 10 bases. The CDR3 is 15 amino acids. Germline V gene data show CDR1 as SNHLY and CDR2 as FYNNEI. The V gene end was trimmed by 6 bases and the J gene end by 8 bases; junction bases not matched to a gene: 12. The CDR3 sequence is CASRGTGVGGRGYTF. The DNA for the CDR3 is TGTGCCAGCAGAGGGACAGGGGTAGGGGGGAGAGGCTACACCTTC.

The CDR3 DNA follows: TGTGCCAGCAGTACAGTCTACGCTTTCTTT. Translated, it gives CASSTVYAFF. The rearrangement joins TRBV6-1 to TRBJ1-1; D unclear. Per germline, CDR1 MNHNS and CDR2 SASEGT. V dropped 5 bases and J dropped 11 bases, with 9 bases sitting between them. The CDR3 loop spans 10 amino acids.

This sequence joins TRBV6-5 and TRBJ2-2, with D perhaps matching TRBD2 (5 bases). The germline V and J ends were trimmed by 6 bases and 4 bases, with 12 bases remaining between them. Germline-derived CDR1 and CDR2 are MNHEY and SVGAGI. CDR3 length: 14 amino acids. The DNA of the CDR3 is TGTGCCAGCAGGACTACAGCTTCCACCGGGGAGCTGTTTTTT. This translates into CASRTTASTGELFF.

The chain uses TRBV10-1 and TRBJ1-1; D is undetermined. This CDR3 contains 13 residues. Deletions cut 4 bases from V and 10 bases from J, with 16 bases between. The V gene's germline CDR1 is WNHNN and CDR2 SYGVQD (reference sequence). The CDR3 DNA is TGCGCCAGCAGTGTAGACGGCCCCCGCGGAGCTTTCTTT. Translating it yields CASSVDGPRGAFF.

This chain's CDR3 is CASSYRGGSQPQHF. The CDR3 DNA follows: TGCGCCAGCAGCTACAGGGGGGGAAGTCAGCCCCAGCATTTT. The chain links TRBV4-1 to TRBJ1-5, with 8 bases that match TRBD1. The CDR3 loop spans 14 amino acids. Germline loops: CDR1 MGHRA, CDR2 YSYEKL. J lost 6 bases, V lost 5 bases, and 6 bases had no gene match.

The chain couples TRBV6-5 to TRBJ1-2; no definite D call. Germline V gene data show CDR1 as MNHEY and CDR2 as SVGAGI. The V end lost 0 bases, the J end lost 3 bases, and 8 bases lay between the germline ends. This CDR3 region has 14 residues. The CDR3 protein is CASSYSAAHYGYTF. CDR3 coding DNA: TGTGCCAGCAGTTACTCGGCAGCCCACTATGGCTACACCTTC.

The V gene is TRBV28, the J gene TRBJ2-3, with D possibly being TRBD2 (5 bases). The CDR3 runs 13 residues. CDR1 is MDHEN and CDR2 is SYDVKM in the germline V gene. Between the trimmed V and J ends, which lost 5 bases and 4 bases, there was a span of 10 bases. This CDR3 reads CASSLREPDTQYF. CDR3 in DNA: TGTGCCAGCAGTCTAAGGGAGCCAGATACGCAGTATTTT.

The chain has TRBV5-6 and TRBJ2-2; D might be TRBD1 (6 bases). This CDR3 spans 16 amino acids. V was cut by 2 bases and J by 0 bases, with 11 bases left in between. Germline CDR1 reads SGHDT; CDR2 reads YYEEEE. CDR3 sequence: CASSFQDRTNTGELFF. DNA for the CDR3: TGTGCCAGCAGCTTTCAGGACAGAACGAACACCGGGGAGCTGTTTTTT.

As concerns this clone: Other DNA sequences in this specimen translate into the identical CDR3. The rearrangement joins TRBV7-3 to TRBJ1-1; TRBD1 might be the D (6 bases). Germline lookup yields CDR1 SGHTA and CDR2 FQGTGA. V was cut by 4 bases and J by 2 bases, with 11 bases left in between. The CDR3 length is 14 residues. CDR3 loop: CASSSQGPNTEAFF. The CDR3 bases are TGTGCCAGCAGCTCACAGGGACCTAACACTGAAGCTTTCTTT.

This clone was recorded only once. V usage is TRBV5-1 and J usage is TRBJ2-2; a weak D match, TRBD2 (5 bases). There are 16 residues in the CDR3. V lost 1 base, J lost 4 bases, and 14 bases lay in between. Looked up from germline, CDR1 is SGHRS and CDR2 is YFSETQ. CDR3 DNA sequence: TGCGCCAGCAGCTTGAGGGTCAGCCGGGGCACCGGGGAGCTGTTTTTT. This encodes CASSLRVSRGTGELFF.

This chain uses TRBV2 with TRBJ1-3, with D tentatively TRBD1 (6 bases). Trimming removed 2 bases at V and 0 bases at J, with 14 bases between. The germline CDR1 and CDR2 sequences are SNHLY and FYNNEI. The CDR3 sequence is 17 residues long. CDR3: CASSELRTVLSGNTIYF. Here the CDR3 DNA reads TGTGCCAGCAGTGAACTGAGGACAGTTCTCTCTGGAAACACCATATATTTT.

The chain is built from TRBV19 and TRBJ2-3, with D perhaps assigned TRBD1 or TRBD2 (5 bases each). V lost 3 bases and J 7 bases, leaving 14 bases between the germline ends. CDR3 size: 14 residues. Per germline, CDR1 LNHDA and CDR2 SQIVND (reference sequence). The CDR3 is CASSIGGTFYTQYF. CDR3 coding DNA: TGTGCCAGTAGTATTGGTGGGACCTTTTATACGCAGTATTTT. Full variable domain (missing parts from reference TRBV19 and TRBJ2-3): DGGITQSPKYLFRKEGQNVTLSCEQNLNHDAMYWYRQDPGQGLRLIYYSQIVNDFQKGDIAEGYSVSREKKESFPLTVTSAQKNPTAFYLCASSIGGTFYTQYFGPGTRLTVL.

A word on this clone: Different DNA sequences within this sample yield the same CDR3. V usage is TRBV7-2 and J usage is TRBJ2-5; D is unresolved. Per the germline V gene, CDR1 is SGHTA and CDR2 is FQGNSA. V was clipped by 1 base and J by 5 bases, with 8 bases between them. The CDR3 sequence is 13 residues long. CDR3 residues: CASSLGLGETQYF. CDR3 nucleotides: TGTGCCAGCAGCTTAGGATTAGGCGAGACCCAGTACTTC.

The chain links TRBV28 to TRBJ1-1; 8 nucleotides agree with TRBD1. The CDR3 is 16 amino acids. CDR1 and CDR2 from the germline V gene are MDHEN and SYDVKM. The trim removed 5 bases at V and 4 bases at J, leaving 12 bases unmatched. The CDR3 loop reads CASSEPGGAVGTEAFF. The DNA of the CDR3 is TGTGCCAGCAGTGAACCAGGGGGCGCAGTTGGCACTGAAGCTTTCTTT. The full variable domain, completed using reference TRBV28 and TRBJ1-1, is DVKVTQSSRYLVKRTGEKVFLECVQDMDHENMFWYRQDPGLGLRLIYFSYDVKMKEKGDIPEGYSVSREKKERFSLILESASTNQTSMYLCASSEPGGAVGTEAFFGQGTRLTVV.

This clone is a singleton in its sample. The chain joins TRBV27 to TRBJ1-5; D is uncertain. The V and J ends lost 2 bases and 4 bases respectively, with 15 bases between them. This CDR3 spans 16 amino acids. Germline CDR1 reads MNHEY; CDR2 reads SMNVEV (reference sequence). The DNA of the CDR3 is TGTGCCAGCAGTTTAAGAGGGCATTCGGGGAATCAGCCCCAGCATTTT. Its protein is CASSLRGHSGNQPQHF.

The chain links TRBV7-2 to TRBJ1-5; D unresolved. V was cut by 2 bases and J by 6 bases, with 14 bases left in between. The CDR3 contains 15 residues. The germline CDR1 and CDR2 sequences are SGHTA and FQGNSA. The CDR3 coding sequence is TGTGCCAGCAGCTTATTAAAAGGGAATGGTCAGCCCCAGCATTTT. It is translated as CASSLLKGNGQPQHF.

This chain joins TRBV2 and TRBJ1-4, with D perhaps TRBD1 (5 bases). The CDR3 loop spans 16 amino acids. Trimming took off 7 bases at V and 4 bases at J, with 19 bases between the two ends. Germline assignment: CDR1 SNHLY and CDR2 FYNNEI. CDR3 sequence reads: CASMGGVLSLNEKLFF. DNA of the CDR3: TGTGCCAGCATGGGGGGGGTTCTGTCCCTTAATGAAAAACTGTTTTTT.

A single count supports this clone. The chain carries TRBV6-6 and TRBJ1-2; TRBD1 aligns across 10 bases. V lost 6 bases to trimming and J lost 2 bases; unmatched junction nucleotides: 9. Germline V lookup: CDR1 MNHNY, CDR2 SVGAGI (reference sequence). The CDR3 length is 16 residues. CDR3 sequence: CASSHDRGLGNYGYTF. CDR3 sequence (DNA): TGTGCCAGCAGCCACGACAGGGGGCTTGGGAACTATGGCTACACCTTC.

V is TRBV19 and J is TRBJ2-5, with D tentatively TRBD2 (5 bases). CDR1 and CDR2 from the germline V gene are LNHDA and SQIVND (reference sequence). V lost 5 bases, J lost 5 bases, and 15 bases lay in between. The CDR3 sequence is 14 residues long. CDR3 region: CASSSKPRGETQYF. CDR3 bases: TGTGCCAGTAGTTCTAAACCGAGAGGGGAGACCCAGTACTTC.

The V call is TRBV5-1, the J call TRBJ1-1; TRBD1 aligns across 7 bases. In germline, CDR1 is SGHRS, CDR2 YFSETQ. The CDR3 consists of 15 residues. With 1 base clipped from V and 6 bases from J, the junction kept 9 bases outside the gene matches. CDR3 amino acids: CASSLSGRGGSEAFF. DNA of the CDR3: TGCGCCAGCAGCTTGAGTGGGCGAGGGGGCTCTGAAGCTTTCTTT.

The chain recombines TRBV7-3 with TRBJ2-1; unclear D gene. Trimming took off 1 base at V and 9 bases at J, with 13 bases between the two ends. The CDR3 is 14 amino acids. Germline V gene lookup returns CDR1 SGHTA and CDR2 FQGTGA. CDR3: CASSLRVQSSEQFF. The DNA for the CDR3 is TGTGCCAGCAGCTTAAGGGTACAAAGCAGTGAGCAGTTCTTC.

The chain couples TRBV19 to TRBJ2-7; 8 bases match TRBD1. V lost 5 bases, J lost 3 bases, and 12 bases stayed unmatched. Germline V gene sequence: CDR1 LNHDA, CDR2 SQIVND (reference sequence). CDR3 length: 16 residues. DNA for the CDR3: TGTGCCAGTAGTTCCGCCTGGGCAGGGGGCGGCTACGAGCAGTACTTC. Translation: CASSSAWAGGGYEQYF.